A single sample gave rise to the 13 T cell receptor beta chains below, sequenced in a study of blood T cell repertoires in COVID-19. Sequencing used immunoSEQ multiplex PCR; TCRdb keeps in-frame clones, though not all of them. The sample gives 220,000 or so clones, about four fifths of which show up once; 5.5% to 7.5% is in the top ten. The sample was PBMCs or T cells enriched from blood (not recorded which). The receptors were gathered from a woman aged 40-49 years who had recovered from COVID-19.

This clone has at least ten counts. V and J are TRBV4-2 and TRBJ2-1; TRBD1 matches 7 bases. Trimming cost V 2 bases and J 5 bases; bases outside gene matches: 9. The CDR3 extends over 16 amino acids. Germline loops: CDR1 LGHNA, CDR2 YNFKEQ. The CDR3: CASSQKPGQPNNEQFF. The CDR3 bases are TGTGCCAGCAGCCAAAAACCGGGACAGCCAAACAATGAGCAGTTCTTC.

J is TRBJ2-3 and V is TRBV9; D is possibly TRBD1 (5 bases). The length of the CDR3 is 15 residues. The germline V gene encodes CDR1 SGDLS and CDR2 YYNGEE. The V gene lost 6 bases and the J gene lost 1 base, with 15 bases spanning the gap. The chain's CDR3 is CASTPGHYGTDTQYF. The CDR3 DNA reads TGTGCCAGCACCCCAGGACACTACGGCACAGATACGCAGTATTTT.

The chain links TRBV27 to TRBJ2-3; D perhaps matches TRBD2 (6 bases). Germline V CDR1 and CDR2: MNHEY, SMNVEV (reference sequence). This CDR3 is 16 amino acids long. Trimming left V 7 bases short and J 1 base short, with 18 bases between. Here the CDR3 DNA reads TGTGCCAGCACTTCTACAGGTAGCGGCCGCACAGATACGCAGTATTTT. Amino acid sequence: CASTSTGSGRTDTQYF.

This chain uses TRBV3-1 (or the pseudogene TRBV3-2) with TRBJ1-4; D may be TRBD1 (5 bases). V dropped 6 bases and J dropped 8 bases, with 10 bases sitting between them. Germline V gene lookup returns CDR1 LGHDT and CDR2 YNNKEL (reference sequence). The CDR3 runs 12 residues. CDR3 sequence (DNA): TGTGCCAGCAGTAACCCAGGGGAAAAACTGTTTTTT. Translation: CASSNPGEKLFF.

This chain joins TRBV19 and TRBJ1-1; D ambiguous. Germline V gene data show CDR1 as LNHDA and CDR2 as SQIVND (reference sequence). Trimming took off 2 bases at V and 10 bases at J, with 11 bases between the two ends. This CDR3 has 12 amino acids. CDR3 amino acids: CASSISGTGAFF. For the CDR3, the DNA is TGTGCCAGTAGTATATCAGGTACCGGAGCTTTCTTT. Based on the CDR3 plus reference TRBV19 and TRBJ1-1, the full variable domain is DGGITQSPKYLFRKEGQNVTLSCEQNLNHDAMYWYRQDPGQGLRLIYYSQIVNDFQKGDIAEGYSVSREKKESFPLTVTSAQKNPTAFYLCASSISGTGAFFGQGTRLTVV.

The chain links TRBV9 to TRBJ2-5, with 10 nucleotides matching TRBD1. The J segment lost 5 bases and the V segment lost 0 bases, leaving 4 bases of the junction unmatched. The CDR3 is 15 residues long. Germline V gene sequence: CDR1 SGDLS, CDR2 YYNGEE. CDR3 bases: TGTGCCAGCAGCGTAGGGACAGGGGGAATCGAGACCCAGTACTTC. Encoded protein: CASSVGTGGIETQYF.

The chain joins TRBV15 to TRBJ2-5, with D possibly TRBD2 on 6 matching bases. CDR3 size: 16 residues. Germline-derived CDR1 and CDR2 are LNHNV and YYDKDF (reference sequence). Trimming pared 1 base from V and 4 bases from J, leaving 16 bases between. The CDR3 DNA sequence: TGTGCCACCAGCAGAGGCGAAGGGCCCGGGGGAGAGACCCAGTACTTC. Translation: CATSRGEGPGGETQYF.

CDR3: CASGDSSGNTIYF. CDR3 nucleotides: TGTGCCAGCGGGGACAGCTCTGGAAACACCATATATTTT. V usage is TRBV7-2 and J usage is TRBJ1-3; 7 positions agree with TRBD1. This CDR3 is built from 13 residues. V lost 8 bases to trimming and J lost 0 bases; unmatched junction nucleotides: 1. In germline, CDR1 is SGHTA, CDR2 FQGNSA.

This chain uses TRBV10-1 with TRBJ1-2; TRBD1 is a possible D gene (5 bases). V was trimmed by 0 bases and J by 9 bases, leaving 14 bases between them. This CDR3 has 14 amino acids. Germline V gene lookup returns CDR1 WNHNN and CDR2 SYGVQD (reference sequence). The CDR3: CASSESQGSPSYTF. In DNA, the CDR3 is TGCGCCAGCAGTGAGTCTCAGGGATCCCCAAGCTACACCTTC.

The gene calls are TRBV28 and TRBJ1-2; TRBD1 matches at 7 bases. CDR3 length: 14 amino acids. V shed 6 bases, J shed 2 bases, and the junction held 6 bases outside the gene matches. Germline loops: CDR1 MDHEN, CDR2 SYDVKM. The CDR3 sequence: CASSPGGWNYGYTF. CDR3 sequence (DNA): TGTGCCAGCAGCCCAGGGGGATGGAACTATGGCTACACCTTC.

This clone was seen more than once but under ten times. V usage is TRBV28 and J usage is TRBJ1-3, with D unclear. From germline, CDR1 is MDHEN and CDR2 SYDVKM. The length of the CDR3 is 21 residues. V shed 4 bases and J shed 0 bases, with 28 bases lying between them. CDR3 sequence: CASSSLPGVTDSHHSGNTIYF. CDR3 bases: TGTGCCAGCAGTTCCCTTCCGGGAGTTACGGACTCACACCACTCTGGAAACACCATATATTTT.

The chain employs TRBV5-4 and TRBJ2-5; 8 bases match TRBD1. CDR3 length equals 14 residues. Trimming cost V 5 bases and J 6 bases; bases outside gene matches: 9. Germline-derived CDR1 and CDR2 are SGHNT and YYREEE (reference sequence). The CDR3 nucleotides read TGTGCCAGCAGTCCGGGACAGGTCCATCAGACCCAGTACTTC. The encoded protein is CASSPGQVHQTQYF.

This chain joins TRBV9 and TRBJ1-1, with 7 positions matching TRBD1. CDR3 length equals 14 residues. The germline gives CDR1 SGDLS, CDR2 YYNGEE. The J segment lost 4 bases and the V segment lost 3 bases, leaving 6 bases of the junction unmatched. The CDR3 spells CASSAVTGPTEAFF. The CDR3, as DNA: TGTGCCAGCAGCGCCGTGACAGGGCCCACTGAAGCTTTCTTT. Variable domain in full (rest from reference TRBV9 and TRBJ1-1): DSGVTQTPKHLITATGQRVTLRCSPRSGDLSVYWYQQSLDQGLQFLIQYYNGEERAKGNILERFSAQQFPDLHSELNLSSLELGDSALYFCASSAVTGPTEAFFGQGTRLTVV.